A single sample is the source of the 6 T cell receptor beta chains below, sequenced in a study of blood T cell repertoires in COVID-19. The repertoire was sequenced with immunoSEQ multiplex PCR; TCRdb's copy has only in-frame clones and lacks some. The sample includes around 65,000 clones, approximately 80% of them seen just once. The sample taken for sequencing was peripheral blood. These receptors originate from a woman aged 45-59 years with active or convalescent COVID-19.

This rearrangement joins TRBV3-1 (or the pseudogene TRBV3-2) to TRBJ2-3; D might be TRBD1 (5 bases). The length of the CDR3 is 17 residues. Germline values: CDR1 LGHDT, CDR2 YNNKEL (reference sequence). V lost 0 bases to trimming and J lost 2 bases, with 15 bases between them. Here the CDR3 DNA reads TGTGCCAGCAGCCAAGATGGGGCAGGCCTACCCACAGATACGCAGTATTTT. It is translated as CASSQDGAGLPTDTQYF.

The chain carries TRBV6-5 and TRBJ2-5; D unresolved. The germline V and J ends were trimmed by 4 bases and 1 base, with 10 bases remaining between them. The V gene's germline CDR1 is MNHEY and CDR2 SVGAGI. The CDR3 contains 14 residues. In DNA, the CDR3 is TGTGCCAGCAGTTCTGGGCAGTTCCAAGAGACCCAGTACTTC. It specifies CASSSGQFQETQYF.

V gene TRBV2 combines with J gene TRBJ1-2; 8 nucleotides match TRBD1. Germline V gene data show CDR1 as SNHLY and CDR2 as FYNNEI. This CDR3 contains 14 residues. Trimming took 6 bases from V and 3 from J; bases not matched to a gene: 6. The CDR3 region is CASRADRGYYGYTF. In nucleotides, the CDR3 is TGTGCCAGCAGAGCAGACAGGGGCTACTATGGCTACACCTTC.

This clone was seen a single time. The rearrangement links TRBV5-1 to TRBJ1-1; D remains unclear. This CDR3 has 14 residues. CDR1 is SGHRS, CDR2 YFSETQ, per germline. Deletions cut 0 bases from V and 1 base from J, with 7 bases between. Here the CDR3 reads CASSLAEKNTEAFF. CDR3 in DNA: TGCGCCAGCAGCTTGGCCGAGAAGAACACTGAAGCTTTCTTT.

The table lists this clone with a few counts. The chain links TRBV5-1 to TRBJ2-3; D gene ambiguous. V dropped 0 bases and J dropped 0 bases, with 5 bases sitting between them. The CDR3 runs to 14 residues. CDR1 is SGHRS and CDR2 is YFSETQ in the germline V gene. This chain's CDR3 is CASSLDLSTDTQYF. The DNA of the CDR3 is TGCGCCAGCAGCTTGGACTTAAGCACAGATACGCAGTATTTT.

The chain joins TRBV30 to TRBJ1-1; no clear D. CDR3 length equals 14 residues. V gave up 4 bases and J gave up 1 base, with 13 bases separating them. The V gene's germline CDR1 is GTSNPN and CDR2 SVGIG (reference sequence). The CDR3 nucleotides read TGTGCCTGGACCAAAAAAAGCTCGAACACTGAAGCTTTCTTT. It is translated as CAWTKKSSNTEAFF. Complete variable domain (other parts from reference TRBV30 and TRBJ1-1): SQTIHQWPATLVQPVGSPLSLECTVEGTSNPNLYWYRQAAGRGLQLLFYSVGIGQISSEVPQNLSASRPQDRQFILSSKKLLLSDSGFYLCAWTKKSSNTEAFFGQGTRLTVV.